The 11 T cell receptor beta chains below come from one sample, sequenced in a study of CXCR3-negative and CXCR3-positive naive CD8 T cells. The libraries of TRB cDNA were prepared using 5' RACE with UMI labels. From its re-call of the 5' RACE reads, TCRdb lists each CDR3 protein once, without DNA. Its table records 20,000 to 25,000 distinct CDR3 sequences. Sample: naive CXCR3- CD8+ T cells from blood. Described subset: CD45RO-CCR7+CD27+CD95- naive CD8+ T cells lacking CXCR3 (TNR3-). Receptor source: a human donor in good health. Some clones in this sample may be carry-over from other donors' samples.

The chain uses TRBV6-6 and TRBJ1-1; without DNA, the TCRdb call of TRBD1 cannot be checked. Looked up from germline, CDR1 is MNHNY and CDR2 is SVGAGI (reference sequence). The CDR3 covers 16 residues. The CDR3: CASSYPTGQGNLWAFF.

This chain joins TRBV7-2 and TRBJ2-5. The germline gives CDR1 SGHTA, CDR2 FQGNSA. CDR3 size: 14 residues. The CDR3 loop reads CASSVFLTQETQYF.

The chain links TRBV6-6 to TRBJ1-1; the D call from TCRdb, TRBD1, cannot be confirmed without DNA. The CDR3 runs to 15 residues. CDR1 MNHNY and CDR2 SVGAGI come from the germline V gene (reference sequence). CDR3 in amino acids: CASRSGWQPNTEAFF.

The chain is built from TRBV7-7 and TRBJ2-1; TCRdb designates TRBD1, a call that cannot be tested without DNA. The germline CDR1 and CDR2 sequences are SSHAT and FNYEAQ (reference sequence). The CDR3 contains 15 residues. CDR3 region: CASSPDGGYYNEQFF. Combining the CDR3 with reference TRBV7-7 and TRBJ2-1 gives the whole variable domain GAGVSQSPRYKVTKRGQDVTLRCDPISSHATLYWYQQALGQGPEFLTYFNYEAQPDKSGLPSDRFSAERPEGSISTLTIQRTEQRDSAMYRCASSPDGGYYNEQFFGPGTRLTVL.

The chain joins TRBV12-3 or TRBV12-4 to TRBJ2-7. There are 13 residues in the CDR3. This CDR3 is CASSSTATYEQYF.

The chain has TRBV7-9 and TRBJ1-5; TCRdb indicates TRBD1, and absent DNA this call remains unverified. Germline lookup yields CDR1 SEHNR and CDR2 FQNEAQ (reference sequence). This CDR3 is 15 amino acids long. This chain's CDR3 is CASSPQGGTNQPQHF.

This chain uses TRBV6-2 or TRBV6-3 with TRBJ2-1; there is no DNA to check the TCRdb D call of TRBD1. In germline, CDR1 is MNHEY, CDR2 SVGEGT. The length of the CDR3 is 15 residues. CDR3 amino acids: CASSYPGGRGNEQFF.

This sequence joins TRBV7-9 and TRBJ2-7; checking the TCRdb D call of TRBD2 is not possible without DNA. The CDR3 runs to 15 residues. CDR1 is SEHNR and CDR2 is FQNEAQ in the germline V gene (reference sequence). The CDR3 sequence is CASSSRLDRSYEQYF.

The chain joins TRBV28 to TRBJ2-7; with no DNA, the TCRdb D assignment of TRBD1 cannot be verified. This CDR3 contains 15 residues. The V gene's germline CDR1 is MDHEN and CDR2 SYDVKM. The CDR3 reads CAISLWDRGLGEQYF.

The genes are TRBV29-1 and TRBJ2-7; TCRdb picks TRBD1, but there is no DNA to check that call. CDR3 size: 11 residues. CDR1 SQVTM and CDR2 ANQGSEA come from the germline V gene. The CDR3 loop is CSVNRGYEQYF.

This clonotype is identified as medium-sized (0.01 to 0.1%) from frequency. CDR3 loop: CASSTRGLAGEASYEQYF. The chain carries TRBV11-2 and TRBJ2-7; TCRdb lists TRBD2, though no DNA is available to test this call. This CDR3 region has 18 residues. The germline gives CDR1 SGHAT, CDR2 FQNNGV.